The 22 T cell receptor beta chains reported below all come from one sample, sequenced in a study of T cell clonotyping in hematopoietic cell transplantation. Only in-frame clones appear in the TCRdb table, and some are missing; sequencing was by immunoSEQ multiplex PCR. The sample records approximately 8,400 clones, roughly 62% being singletons. Sequenced here: peripheral blood mononuclear cells, sampled 100 days after allogeneic stem cell transplant. All receptors derive from a male patient aged 60-69 years who had an allogeneic stem cell transplant from an unrelated donor, so the T cells may come from the graft donor. Some clones in this sample may be carry-over from other donors' samples.

V and J are TRBV7-2 and TRBJ2-3; 7 bases map to TRBD1. The ends lost 4 bases at V and 0 bases at J; junction bases unmatched: 4. CDR3 size: 15 residues. Germline V CDR1 and CDR2: SGHTA, FQGNSA. As DNA, the CDR3 is TGTGCCAGCAGCTCGACAGGGCTGAGCACAGATACGCAGTATTTT. This encodes CASSSTGLSTDTQYF.

On this clone: Its ends do not fully match the called genes, so a read error is possible. The chain links TRBV10-3 to TRBJ1-1; no clear D. The CDR3 loop spans 13 amino acids. Germline V CDR1 and CDR2: ENHRY, SYGVKD. Here the CDR3 reads CASSYYGRTEAFF. The CDR3 DNA follows: TGTGCCAGCAGTTACTACGGCCGCACTGAAGCTTTCTTT.

The CDR3 nucleotides read TGTGCCAGCAGCCCCCTACCCCCCCCATACTCCACTGAAGCTTTCTTT. Translated, it gives CASSPLPPPYSTEAFF. The chain has TRBV11-2 and TRBJ1-1; D remains ambiguous. Looked up from germline, CDR1 is SGHAT and CDR2 is FQNNGV. Trimming cost V 5 bases and J 4 bases, with 20 bases left between them. The CDR3 sequence is 16 residues long.

The CDR3: CASRAQGASEADTQYF. The CDR3, as DNA: TGTGCCAGCAGGGCCCAGGGGGCTAGCGAGGCAGATACGCAGTATTTT. The chain recombines TRBV6-6 with TRBJ2-3, with 8 positions matching TRBD1. The CDR3 extends over 16 amino acids. Germline V CDR1 and CDR2: MNHNY, SVGAGI (reference sequence). The J segment lost 4 bases and the V segment lost 6 bases, leaving 12 bases of the junction unmatched.

The chain is built from TRBV7-9 and TRBJ2-1; no definite D call. This CDR3 comprises 12 residues. V lost 5 bases and J lost 4, with 6 bases in between. Germline V CDR1 and CDR2: SEHNR, FQNEAQ (reference sequence). The CDR3 DNA sequence: TGTGCCAGCAGCCCCGAATACAATGAGCAGTTCTTC. It translates to CASSPEYNEQFF. Drawing the rest from reference TRBV7-9 and TRBJ2-1, the complete variable domain is DTGVSQNPRHKITKRGQNVTFRCDPISEHNRLYWYRQTLGQGPEFLTYFQNEAQLEKSRLLSDRFSAERPKGSFSTLEIQRTEQGDSAMYLCASSPEYNEQFFGPGTRLTVL.

In this sample, this clone turned up a few times. J is TRBJ2-7 and V is TRBV11-2, with no clear D. The CDR3 spans 12 residues. V lost 5 bases to trimming and J lost 1 base, with 6 bases between them. The germline gives CDR1 SGHAT, CDR2 FQNNGV. CDR3 loop: CASSSLSYEQYF. CDR3 DNA sequence: TGTGCCAGCAGCAGCTTGTCCTACGAGCAGTACTTC.

This chain uses TRBV29-1 with TRBJ1-2; 7 bases match TRBD1. From germline, CDR1 is SQVTM and CDR2 ANQGSEA. V trimming: 7 bases; J trimming: 2 bases; junction bases outside the gene matches: 4. The CDR3 runs 12 residues. The CDR3 loop is CSALDRNYGYTF. CDR3 DNA sequence: TGCAGCGCCCTGGACAGGAACTATGGCTACACCTTC.

J is TRBJ2-7 and V is TRBV2, with unresolved D. Germline values: CDR1 SNHLY, CDR2 FYNNEI. This CDR3 has 17 residues. V was trimmed by 2 bases and J by 3 bases, leaving 20 bases between them. In nucleotides, the CDR3 is TGTGCCAGCAGTGAATTTGAGCAGCCTCACACTTTCTACGAGCAGTACTTC. Translating gives CASSEFEQPHTFYEQYF. The full variable domain, completed using reference TRBV2 and TRBJ2-7, is EPEVTQTPSHQVTQMGQEVILRCVPISNHLYFYWYRQILGQKVEFLVSFYNNEISEKSEIFDDQFSVERPDGSNFTLKIRSTKLEDSAMYFCASSEFEQPHTFYEQYFGPGTRLTVT.

The J gene is TRBJ2-2, the V gene TRBV6-1; 7 bases align to TRBD2. J lost 4 bases, V lost 7 bases, and 6 bases had no gene match. Germline CDR1 is MNHNS and CDR2 is SASEGT. This CDR3 is built from 14 residues. The CDR3 is CASTSSGTTGELFF. The CDR3 coding sequence is TGTGCCAGCACTTCTAGCGGCACCACCGGGGAGCTGTTTTTT.

V gene TRBV5-4 combines with J gene TRBJ2-1; D remains unclear. Between the trimmed V and J ends, which lost 0 bases and 8 bases, there was a span of 12 bases. CDR3 length: 14 amino acids. CDR1 and CDR2 (germline): SGHNT, YYREEE (reference sequence). CDR3: CASSLGRAKDEQFF. The CDR3, as DNA: TGTGCCAGCAGCTTGGGGCGAGCCAAGGATGAGCAGTTCTTC.

The V gene is TRBV5-1, the J gene TRBJ1-5; D is unresolved. The CDR3 totals 15 residues. The V and J ends lost 2 bases and 5 bases respectively, with 14 bases between them. Per germline, CDR1 SGHRS and CDR2 YFSETQ. The CDR3 coding sequence is TGCGCCAGCAGCTTCGGACCTGGGTCTGATCAGCCCCAGCATTTT. Translating gives CASSFGPGSDQPQHF.

This chain uses TRBV14 with TRBJ2-4, with 10 nucleotides matching TRBD1. CDR3 length equals 17 residues. Trimming at V came to 0 bases and at J to 8 bases, leaving 10 bases not matched to a gene. The germline V gene encodes CDR1 SGHDN and CDR2 FVKESK. The CDR3 spells CASSQDRQGAPWDIQYF. CDR3 coding DNA: TGTGCCAGCAGCCAAGATCGACAGGGGGCCCCTTGGGACATTCAGTACTTC.

The gene calls are TRBV5-6 and TRBJ1-4, with 10 bases that match TRBD1. V lost 2 bases, J lost 7 bases, and 8 bases stayed unmatched. From germline, CDR1 is SGHDT and CDR2 YYEEEE. CDR3 length equals 16 residues. The CDR3 spells CASSFRDRGYSEKLFF. The CDR3 DNA reads as TGTGCCAGCAGCTTCCGGGACAGGGGATATAGTGAAAAACTGTTTTTT. Combining the CDR3 with reference TRBV5-6 and TRBJ1-4 gives the whole variable domain DAGVTQSPTHLIKTRGQQVTLRCSPKSGHDTVSWYQQALGQGPQFIFQYYEEEERQRGNFPDRFSGHQFPNYSSELNVNALLLGDSALYLCASSFRDRGYSEKLFFGSGTQLSVL.

This clone is labeled medium-sized (0.01 to 0.1%). The chain joins TRBV11-3 to TRBJ2-3; 11 bases align to TRBD2. This CDR3 has 16 amino acids. The V and J ends lost 6 bases and 6 bases, in that order; junction bases with no gene match: 11. The germline CDR1 and CDR2 sequences are SGHNT and YENEEA. The CDR3 region is CASSATSGENVDTQYF. The CDR3 DNA follows: TGTGCCAGCAGTGCGACTAGCGGGGAAAACGTTGATACGCAGTATTTT. The variable domain in full, completed from reference TRBV11-3 and TRBJ2-3, reads EAGVVQSPRYKIIEKKQPVAFWCNPISGHNTLYWYLQNLGQGPELLIRYENEEAVDDSQLPKDRFSAERLKGVDSTLKIQPAELGDSAVYLCASSATSGENVDTQYFGPGTRLTVL.

This clone was picked up one time. The chain carries TRBV28 and TRBJ1-1, with no clear D. Germline values: CDR1 MDHEN, CDR2 SYDVKM. Trimming pared 7 bases from V and 4 bases from J, leaving 13 bases between. CDR3 length: 13 residues. The CDR3: CASKSVEVTEAFF. The CDR3 DNA sequence: TGTGCCAGCAAGTCAGTTGAAGTCACTGAAGCTTTCTTT.

The chain carries TRBV6-5 and TRBJ2-3; 7 bases fit TRBD2. CDR1 is MNHEY, CDR2 SVGAGI, per germline. The CDR3 is 16 amino acids. V gave up 0 bases and J gave up 0 bases; unmatched junction bases: 3. This CDR3 reads CASSYSKAGSTDTQYF. The DNA of the CDR3 is TGTGCCAGCAGTTACTCGAAAGCGGGGAGCACAGATACGCAGTATTTT.

This clone came up a few times. V is TRBV19 and J is TRBJ1-1, with D perhaps matching TRBD1 (6 bases). This CDR3 contains 12 residues. V was clipped by 5 bases and J by 11 bases, with 15 bases between them. CDR1 and CDR2 from the germline V gene are LNHDA and SQIVND (reference sequence). The DNA for the CDR3 is TGTGCCAGTAGTCCCCCGAACAGGGATGCTTTCTTT. Translating gives CASSPPNRDAFF.

The chain has TRBV5-8 and TRBJ2-7; D unresolved. Trimming removed 3 bases at V and 6 bases at J, with 10 bases between. This CDR3 spans 12 amino acids. In germline, CDR1 is SGHTS, CDR2 YDEGEE. The CDR3 region is CASSSRLVEQYF. CDR3 DNA: TGTGCCAGCAGCTCACGTTTGGTCGAGCAGTACTTC. Combining the CDR3 with reference TRBV5-8 and TRBJ2-7 gives the whole variable domain EAGVTQSPTHLIKTRGQQATLRCSPISGHTSVYWYQQALGLGLQFLLWYDEGEERNRGNFPPRFSGRQFPNYSSELNVNALELEDSALYLCASSSRLVEQYFGPGTRLTVT.

The chain uses TRBV7-2 and TRBJ2-7; D is possibly TRBD1 or TRBD2 (7 bases each). The V and J ends lost 5 bases and 0 bases respectively, with 20 bases between them. Germline V gene data show CDR1 as SGHTA and CDR2 as FQGNSA. The CDR3 contains 17 residues. The CDR3: CASSPGGGQRSSYEQYF. The CDR3 DNA follows: TGTGCCAGCAGCCCAGGGGGGGGACAGAGGAGCTCCTACGAGCAGTACTTC.

This chain connects TRBV10-1 to TRBJ1-1; D possibly corresponds to TRBD1 (5 bases). This CDR3 spans 14 amino acids. CDR1 and CDR2 (germline): WNHNN, SYGVQD (reference sequence). V lost 3 bases and J 0 bases, leaving 8 bases between the germline ends. The CDR3 sequence: CASSEARVNTEAFF. CDR3 bases: TGCGCCAGCAGTGAAGCCAGGGTGAACACTGAAGCTTTCTTT.

This clone was seen more than once but under ten times. This chain links TRBV19 with TRBJ2-1, with 7 bases that match TRBD2. This CDR3 has 14 residues. V dropped 3 bases and J dropped 8; count of bases not matched to a gene: 7. Germline CDR1 and CDR2: LNHDA and SQIVND (reference sequence). The CDR3 sequence: CASSMVAGRDEQFF. CDR3 nucleotide sequence: TGTGCCAGTAGTATGGTAGCAGGGAGGGATGAGCAGTTCTTC.

V gene TRBV9 combines with J gene TRBJ1-3; the D is unclear. The germline V and J ends were trimmed by 1 base and 0 bases, with 5 bases remaining between them. The CDR3 extends over 14 amino acids. The V gene's germline CDR1 is SGDLS and CDR2 YYNGEE. In DNA, the CDR3 is TGTGCCAGCAGCGTAATGGTCTCTGGAAACACCATATATTTT. It codes for CASSVMVSGNTIYF.